Listed below are T cell receptor beta chains from one sample, sequenced in a study of lymphopenia after photon versus proton radiotherapy. This table comes from immunoSEQ multiplex PCR, and its TCRdb copy is limited to in-frame clones, with some not included. Here the sample spans over 50,000 clones, about 90% being singletons. Sample: peripheral blood, taken from a patient treated with photon-based radiotherapy. The receptors were sampled from a man aged 40-50 years with gastric cancer. Both conserved end residues are trimmed from each CDR3. Fields, in order: V gene, D gene, CDR3 protein. The D gene is left open where the match is weak.

TRBV7-7 NA ASSQDSLGDTQY
TRBV7-2 NA ASSLRGRGTDTQY
TRBV30 NA AWSRGTHTEAF
TRBV5-6 NA ASSLFGTQNSNQPQH
TRBV19 TRBD1 ASSIGTGAFGSNQPQH
TRBV9 TRBD1 ASSVSGTGGGETQY
TRBV7-6 TRBD2 ASSLVSGGAGTQY
TRBV18 TRBD1 ASSQQGEGTEAF
TRBV6-5 NA ASGSLREKLF
TRBV19 NA ASSIQLNTEAF
TRBV6-6 TRBD2 ASNGGGFTGELF
TRBV5-1 NA ASRKSTDTQY
TRBV15 NA ATSRDRYEQF
TRBV4-1 NA ASSQISGEQY
TRBV7-2 NA ASSLTLADYGYT
TRBV2 TRBD1 ASSPGTGRYSNQPQH
TRBV5-5 TRBD1 ASSSVGQGNTEAF
TRBV2 TRBD1 ASSAQGVNSPLH
TRBV5-8 NA ASSPREFEQF
TRBV5-1 TRBD1 ASSRTQGVLETQY
TRBV30 NA AWGQYGQPQH
TRBV7-2 NA ASSLGTRKGETQY
TRBV6-5 NA ASSFRGSTNEKLF
TRBV4-1 TRBD1 ASSQTGGDTEAF
TRBV7-9 NA ASSLGSGSDSPLH
TRBV29-1 NA SVETAYEQY
TRBV19 NA ASSPRAQNTGELF
TRBV10-3 NA AIRGGREGSPLH
TRBV19 NA ASSTLDTQY
TRBV4-1 TRBD1 ASSSPGQGIWNYT
TRBV7-3 TRBD1 ASSSQGTNTGELF
TRBV4-3 TRBD1 ASREGAENTEAF
TRBV7-9 NA ASSYQGGYT
TRBV19 TRBD1 ASSPELLTGGGYGYT
TRBV30 NA AWSVFFNQPQH
TRBV7-6 NA ASRLGGADEKLF
TRBV5-3 NA ARSLREGENTEAF
TRBV5-1 NA ASSGGANYGYT
TRBV7-9 NA ASSLETGREQY
TRBV5-4 NA ASSRDSGLAGELF
TRBV11-3 TRBD2 ASSSGAATNEQF
TRBV18 NA ASSPGLNSPLH
TRBV7-9 TRBD1 ASSLDRGQSPLH
TRBV11-1 NA ASSLGFTGTEAF
TRBV12-5 NA ASGLGGLHLH
TRBV4-2 TRBD2 ASSLLAGDTGELF
TRBV19 TRBD1 ASSMDRANYGYT
TRBV6-1 TRBD1 ASSEWGQRSYEQY
TRBV7-2 NA ASSANEKLF
TRBV9 TRBD1 ASSVADGTGYQETQY
TRBV4-2 NA ASSQELSSGANVLT
TRBV28 NA ASSFPGYDEKLF
TRBV7-6 TRBD2 ASSSPFGGEQETQY
TRBV5-1 NA ASSVGPGREQF
TRBV29-1 NA SVEGGAGSYEQY